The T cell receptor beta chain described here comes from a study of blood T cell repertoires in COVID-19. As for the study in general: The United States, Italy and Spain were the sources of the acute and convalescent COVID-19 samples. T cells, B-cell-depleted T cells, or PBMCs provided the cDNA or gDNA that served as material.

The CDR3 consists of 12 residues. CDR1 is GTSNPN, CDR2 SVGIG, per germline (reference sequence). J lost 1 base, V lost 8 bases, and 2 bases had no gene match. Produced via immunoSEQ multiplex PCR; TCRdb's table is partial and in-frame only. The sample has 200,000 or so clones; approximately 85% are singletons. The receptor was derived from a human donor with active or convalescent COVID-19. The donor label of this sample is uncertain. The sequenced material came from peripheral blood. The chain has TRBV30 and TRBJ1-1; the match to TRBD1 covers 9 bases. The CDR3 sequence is CARDRANTEAFF. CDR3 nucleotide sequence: TGTGCCAGGGACAGGGCGAACACTGAAGCTTTCTTT.